These T cell receptor beta chains were read from a single sample in a study of blood T cell repertoires in COVID-19. Here immunoSEQ multiplex PCR was the method, and the copy in TCRdb shows in-frame clones only, minus some. The sample includes some 150,000 clones, roughly 74% of them seen just once. Sample: peripheral blood. The receptor source for this set is a woman at least 80 years old with acute or convalescent COVID-19. Each CDR3 is given with its conserved first and last residue. The D gene is left open where the match is weak. Rows may omit the clone size; those that give it use once, few, many or a size class.

j_call | d_call | v_call | clone_size | cdr3_nt | cdr3_aa
TRBJ1-2 | TRBD1 | TRBV6-5 | - | TGTGCCAGCAGCAAGCTGGGACAGCCCTATTACGGCTACACCTTC | CASSKLGQPYYGYTF
TRBJ1-5 | TRBD1 | TRBV6-2/TRBV6-3 | - | TGTGCCAGCAGCCACTCCGGGACAGCAATAAATCAGCCCCAGCATTTT | CASSHSGTAINQPQHF
TRBJ1-1 | - | TRBV4-1 | - | TGCGCCAGCAGCCCACGAGCCAGCGGGGAGAACACTGAAGCTTTCTTT | CASSPRASGENTEAFF
TRBJ2-1 | TRBD2 | TRBV5-4 | - | TGTGCCAGCAGTCCAAGGGGCGGGAGGGCCTATAATGAGCAGTTCTTC | CASSPRGGRAYNEQFF
TRBJ2-2 | TRBD2 | TRBV14 | - | TGTGCCAGCAGCCATCTCTCGGGACTAGCGGGGAGGTCCAACACCGGGGAGCTGTTTTTT | CASSHLSGLAGRSNTGELFF
TRBJ1-1 | - | TRBV5-1 | - | TGCGCCAGCAGCCAGTCGACAGGTTCGAGAGGCACTGAAGCTTTCTTT | CASSQSTGSRGTEAFF
TRBJ1-5 | - | TRBV2 | - | TGTGCCAGCAGTGAAGGAGGTTCGAGAAATCAGCCCCAGCATTTT | CASSEGGSRNQPQHF
TRBJ2-7 | TRBD1 | TRBV28 | - | TGTGCCAGCAGCCAACCGGGACAGGGTATGCACGAGCAGTACTTC | CASSQPGQGMHEQYF
TRBJ2-5 | TRBD2 | TRBV5-4 | - | TGTGCCAGCTCCACTAGCGGGGGCCCGCGGGAGACCCAGTACTTC | CASSTSGGPRETQYF
TRBJ1-2 | - | TRBV7-2 | - | TGTGCCAGCAGTCCCGAGGCTAACTATGGCTACACCTTC | CASSPEANYGYTF
TRBJ2-1 | - | TRBV25-1 | - | TGTGCCAGCAGTTGGTCCGGAGATGAGCAGTTCTTC | CASSWSGDEQFF
TRBJ2-1 | TRBD2 | TRBV11-2 | many | TGTGCCAGCAGCCGCAGGACTAGCAGAGGGGATGAGCAGTTCTTC | CASSRRTSRGDEQFF
TRBJ1-2 | - | TRBV4-1 | - | TGCGCCAGCAGCCAAGATCCGGGGACAAACTATGGCTACACCTTC | CASSQDPGTNYGYTF
TRBJ2-1 | - | TRBV7-8 | once | TGTGCCACCTCATCCAACAGGGTGAATGAGCAGTTCTTC | CATSSNRVNEQFF
TRBJ1-2 | TRBD1 | TRBV20-1 | - | TGCAGTGCTAGTTTACAGGGGAACTATGGCTACACCTTC | CSASLQGNYGYTF
TRBJ2-7 | TRBD1 | TRBV4-2 | - | TGTGCCAGCAGCCAAGGGGGACAGGGCTCCTACGAGCAGTACTTC | CASSQGGQGSYEQYF
TRBJ2-7 | TRBD1 | TRBV12-3/TRBV12-4 | - | TGTGCCAGCAGGACAGGGGGCGGGTACGAGCAGTACTTC | CASRTGGGYEQYF
TRBJ1-2 | TRBD1 | TRBV6-6 | - | TGTGCCAGCAGTCCGACAGGGACAGTCGGCTACACCTTC | CASSPTGTVGYTF
TRBJ2-1 | TRBD2 | TRBV27 | - | TGTGCCAGTGGGACTAGCGGGAACAATGAGCAGTTCTTC | CASGTSGNNEQFF
TRBJ2-1 | TRBD2 | TRBV6-2/TRBV6-3 | few | TGTGCCAGCAGTTACTCGGCTAGCGGGCGGGGGATCTACAATGAGCAGTTCTTC | CASSYSASGRGIYNEQFF
TRBJ2-1 | - | TRBV5-1 | - | TGCGCCAGCAGCTTGGGTCTGGCGGTTGGTGAGCAGTTCTTC | CASSLGLAVGEQFF
TRBJ1-3 | TRBD1 | TRBV29-1 | - | TGCAGCGTTTCGGGGACAGCTTCTGGAAACACCATATATTTT | CSVSGTASGNTIYF
TRBJ2-3 | - | TRBV12-5 | - | TGTGCTAGTGGTTTAGGGACAACAGATACGCAGTATTTT | CASGLGTTDTQYF
TRBJ2-1 | TRBD2 | TRBV29-1 | - | TGCAGCTATCCGACTAGCGGGAGTTACAATGAGCAGTTCTTC | CSYPTSGSYNEQFF
TRBJ2-5 | TRBD1 | TRBV7-9 | - | TGTGCCAGCAGCGGCGAGGGGACAGCCCAAGAGACCCAGTACTTC | CASSGEGTAQETQYF
TRBJ1-2 | - | TRBV18 | - | TGTGCCAGCTCACCCATCTCAGGTGGCTACACCTTC | CASSPISGGYTF
TRBJ1-1 | - | TRBV19 | - | TGTGCCAGTAATCGGGCGGGGAACATGAACACTGAAGCTTTCTTT | CASNRAGNMNTEAFF